Listed here are 9 T cell receptor beta chains from one sample, sequenced in a study of response to subunit inactivated influenza vaccine. TCRdb re-analysed the RT-PCR reads in MiXCR, keeping a single row per CDR3 protein. The data hold about 700,000 distinct CDR3 sequences, with over 11% observed a single time. The sequences come from PBMCs from blood, collected roughly 2 weeks before vaccination. The receptors stem from a man aged 45-65 years who received an inactivated influenza vaccine.

This clonotype was counted between two and nine times. V usage is TRBV20-1 and J usage is TRBJ2-7; 8 nucleotides agree with TRBD1. J gave up 3 bases and V 6 bases, and 16 bases lay outside the gene matches. The germline V gene has CDR1 DFQATT and CDR2 SNEGSKA (reference sequence). This CDR3 contains 16 residues. The CDR3, as DNA: TGCAGTGCCCCCTCCGGAACCAGGGGGCCAAACTACGAGCAGTACTTC. The encoded protein is CSAPSGTRGPNYEQYF.

The table lists this clonotype with a few counts. This CDR3 is CSAQTMGQETQYF. In nucleotides, the CDR3 is TGCAGTGCCCAGACGATGGGCCAAGAGACCCAGTACTTC. This chain connects TRBV20-1 to TRBJ2-5; D is undetermined. This CDR3 has 13 residues. Germline V gives CDR1 DFQATT, CDR2 SNEGSKA (reference sequence). Trimming took 6 bases from V and 1 from J, leaving 12 bases between them.

The V call is TRBV20-1, the J call TRBJ2-5; D might be TRBD2 (6 bases). Germline V gene sequence: CDR1 DFQATT, CDR2 SNEGSKA (reference sequence). The CDR3 consists of 14 residues. V was trimmed by 3 bases and J by 1 base, leaving 12 bases between them. CDR3 loop: CSASSGTLQETQYF. For the CDR3, the DNA is TGCAGTGCTAGTAGCGGAACCCTCCAAGAGACCCAGTACTTC.

The V gene is TRBV27, the J gene TRBJ2-1, with 8 bases that match TRBD2. The length of the CDR3 is 13 residues. CDR1 MNHEY and CDR2 SMNVEV come from the germline V gene (reference sequence). With V trimmed by 6 bases and J by 8 bases, 6 bases remained unmatched. The CDR3 spells CASSQLAAHEQFF. The CDR3 region has the DNA TGTGCCAGCAGCCAACTAGCGGCCCATGAGCAGTTCTTC.

This clonotype has just a few counts. J is TRBJ1-1 and V is TRBV3-1; D is uncertain. Germline loops: CDR1 LGHDT, CDR2 YNNKEL (reference sequence). The CDR3 is 14 residues long. The ends were cut back, 1 base at V and 0 bases at J, with 6 bases in the middle. The CDR3 is CASSQAQVNTEAFF. CDR3 bases: TGTGCCAGCAGCCAAGCGCAGGTGAACACTGAAGCTTTCTTT.

This chain uses TRBV18 with TRBJ2-7; D unresolved. From germline, CDR1 is KGHSH and CDR2 LQKENI. CDR3 length: 14 amino acids. V lost 0 bases and J 0 bases, leaving 6 bases between the germline ends. The CDR3 DNA follows: TGTGCCAGCTCACCACCAGCGAGCTCCTACGAGCAGTACTTC. Translation: CASSPPASSYEQYF. Filled out from reference TRBV18 and TRBJ2-7, the complete variable domain reads NAGVMQNPRHLVRRRGQEARLRCSPMKGHSHVYWYRQLPEEGLKFMVYLQKENIIDESGMPKERFSAEFPKEGPSILRIQQVVRGDSAAYFCASSPPASSYEQYFGPGTRLTVT.

This clonotype was detected only a few times. The chain combines TRBV10-3 with TRBJ2-2; 9 nucleotides align to TRBD2. Germline CDR1 and CDR2: ENHRY and SYGVKD. The length of the CDR3 is 17 residues. Trimming at V came to 3 bases and at J to 6 bases, leaving 11 bases not matched to a gene. The CDR3 DNA sequence: TGTGCCATCAGTGACGTTGGCGGGAGGGCCCCCGCCGGGGAGCTGTTTTTT. Amino acids: CAISDVGGRAPAGELFF.

This clonotype showed up many times. V and J are TRBV7-3 and TRBJ2-3; 8 bases map to TRBD2. This CDR3 is 12 amino acids long. V trimming: 8 bases; J trimming: 3 bases; junction bases outside the gene matches: 1. The germline V gene has CDR1 SGHTA and CDR2 FQGTGA. The CDR3 DNA is TGTGCCAGCGGCGGGAGGACAGATACGCAGTATTTT. As protein: CASGGRTDTQYF.

This chain connects TRBV2 to TRBJ2-3; D is undetermined. The CDR3 is 14 amino acids. Trimming removed 5 bases at V and 8 bases at J, with 17 bases between. Germline V gives CDR1 SNHLY, CDR2 FYNNEI. CDR3 DNA: TGTGCCAGCAGTTCCGACAACATCCTGGCTACGCAGTATTTT. It translates to CASSSDNILATQYF.